This TCR beta chain was recorded in a study of T cell changes during pregnancy in multiple sclerosis. Data came from immunoSEQ multiplex PCR; TCRdb stores just in-frame clones and leaves some out. The table includes around 30,000 clones, about 93% detected once. Germline V lookup: CDR1 SGHDT, CDR2 YYEEEE. Trimming left V 3 bases short and J 4 bases short, with 11 bases between. This CDR3 has 14 residues. This chain connects TRBV5-6 to TRBJ1-3; weak D call: TRBD1 (5 bases). This sequence was found in a female donor with multiple sclerosis, enrolled in a pregnancy study. This specimen was CD4+ T cells from peripheral blood mononuclear cells, taken after pregnancy. CDR3 sequence: CASSWGGTGNTIYF. CDR3 nucleotide sequence: TGTGCCAGCAGCTGGGGGGGAACGGGAAACACCATATATTTT.